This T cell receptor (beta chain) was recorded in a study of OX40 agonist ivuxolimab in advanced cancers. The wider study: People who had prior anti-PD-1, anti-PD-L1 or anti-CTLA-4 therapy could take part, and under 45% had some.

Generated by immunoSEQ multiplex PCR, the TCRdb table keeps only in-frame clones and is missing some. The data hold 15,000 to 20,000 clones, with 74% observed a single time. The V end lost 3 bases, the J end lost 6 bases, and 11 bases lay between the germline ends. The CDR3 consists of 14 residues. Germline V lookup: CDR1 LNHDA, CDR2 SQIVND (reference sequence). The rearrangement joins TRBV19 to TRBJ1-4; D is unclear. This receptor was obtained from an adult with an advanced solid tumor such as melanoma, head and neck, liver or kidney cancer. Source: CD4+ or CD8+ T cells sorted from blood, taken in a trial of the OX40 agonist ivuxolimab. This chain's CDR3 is CASSIGQIDEKLFF. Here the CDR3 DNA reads TGTGCCAGTAGTATCGGGCAGATCGATGAAAAACTGTTTTTT.